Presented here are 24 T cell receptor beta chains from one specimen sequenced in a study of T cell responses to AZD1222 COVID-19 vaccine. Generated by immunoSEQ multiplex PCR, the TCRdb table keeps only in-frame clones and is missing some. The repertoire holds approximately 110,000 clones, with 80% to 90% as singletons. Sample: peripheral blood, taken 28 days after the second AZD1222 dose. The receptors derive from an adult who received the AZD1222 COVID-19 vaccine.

The CDR3 sequence is CSASLGDRANTEAFF. Written as DNA, the CDR3 is TGCAGTGCTAGTCTCGGGGACAGGGCGAACACTGAAGCTTTCTTT. This chain joins TRBV20-1 and TRBJ1-1; TRBD1 matches 9 bases. The CDR3 is 15 residues long. V was clipped by 3 bases and J by 1 base; unmatched bases: 6. Germline V lookup: CDR1 DFQATT, CDR2 SNEGSKA (reference sequence).

This CDR3 reads CASSPNSGQQNSGNTIYF. Written as DNA, the CDR3 is TGTGCCAGCTCACCAAATTCTGGACAGCAAAACTCTGGAAACACCATATATTTT. This rearrangement joins TRBV18 to TRBJ1-3; possible D gene TRBD1, 6 bases. This CDR3 is built from 18 residues. CDR1 KGHSH and CDR2 LQKENI come from the germline V gene. V was clipped by 2 bases and J by 0 bases, with 17 bases between them.

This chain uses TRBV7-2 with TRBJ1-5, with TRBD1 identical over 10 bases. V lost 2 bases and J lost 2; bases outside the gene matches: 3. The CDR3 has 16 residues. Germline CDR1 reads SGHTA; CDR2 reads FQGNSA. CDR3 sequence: CASSLIGTGGNQPQHF. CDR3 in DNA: TGTGCCAGCAGCTTAATTGGGACAGGGGGCAATCAGCCCCAGCATTTT.

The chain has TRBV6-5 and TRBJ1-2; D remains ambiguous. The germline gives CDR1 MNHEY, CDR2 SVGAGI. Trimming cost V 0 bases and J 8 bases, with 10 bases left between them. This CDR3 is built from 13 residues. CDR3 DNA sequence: TGTGCCAGCAGTTACTCACAAGTGGGGGGCTACACCTTC. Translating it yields CASSYSQVGGYTF.

The CDR3 DNA reads TGCGCCAGCAGCCAAGAGACGGCTAGCGGGAGCAACAATGAGCAGTTCTTC. Encoded protein: CASSQETASGSNNEQFF. The chain links TRBV4-3 to TRBJ2-1; TRBD2 agrees at 10 bases. V shed 0 bases and J 5 bases; nucleotides not matched to a gene: 7. Germline V gene lookup returns CDR1 LGHNA and CDR2 YSLEER. This CDR3 is built from 17 residues.

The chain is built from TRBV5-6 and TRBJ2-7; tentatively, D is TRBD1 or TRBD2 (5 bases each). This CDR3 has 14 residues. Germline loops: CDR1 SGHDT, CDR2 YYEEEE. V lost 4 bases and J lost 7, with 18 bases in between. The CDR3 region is CASSIWDARREQYF. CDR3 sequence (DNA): TGTGCCAGCAGCATATGGGACGCTCGCCGGGAGCAGTACTTC.

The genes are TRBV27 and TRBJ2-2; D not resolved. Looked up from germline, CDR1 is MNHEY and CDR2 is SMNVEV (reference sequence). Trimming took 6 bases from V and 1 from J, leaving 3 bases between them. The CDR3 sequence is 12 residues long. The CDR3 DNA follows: TGTGCCAGCAGACTGAACACCGGGGAGCTGTTTTTT. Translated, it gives CASRLNTGELFF.

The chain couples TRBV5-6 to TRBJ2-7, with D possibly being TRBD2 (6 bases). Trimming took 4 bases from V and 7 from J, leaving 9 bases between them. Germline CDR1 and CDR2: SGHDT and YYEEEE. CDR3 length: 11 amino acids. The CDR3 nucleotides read TGTGCCAGCAGCCTCAGCGGGGAGCAGTACTTC. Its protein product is CASSLSGEQYF.

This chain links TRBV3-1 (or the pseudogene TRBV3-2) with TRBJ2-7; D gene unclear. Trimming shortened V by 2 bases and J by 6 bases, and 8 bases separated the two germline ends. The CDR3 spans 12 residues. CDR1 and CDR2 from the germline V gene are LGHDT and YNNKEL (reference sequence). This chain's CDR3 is CASSQLTAEQYF. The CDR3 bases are TGTGCCAGCAGCCAACTGACGGCCGAGCAGTACTTC.

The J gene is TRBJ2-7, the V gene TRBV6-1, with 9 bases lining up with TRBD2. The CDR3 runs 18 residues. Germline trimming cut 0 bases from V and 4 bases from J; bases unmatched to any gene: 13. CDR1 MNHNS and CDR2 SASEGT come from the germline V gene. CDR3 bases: TGTGCCAGCAGTGAAGCGCTTCCTTCTGCGGGAGGGCTATACGAGCAGTACTTC. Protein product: CASSEALPSAGGLYEQYF.

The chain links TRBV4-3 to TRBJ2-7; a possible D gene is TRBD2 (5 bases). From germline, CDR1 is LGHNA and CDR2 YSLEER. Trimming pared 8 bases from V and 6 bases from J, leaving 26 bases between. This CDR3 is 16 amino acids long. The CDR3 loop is CASPAYEGKKVSEQYF. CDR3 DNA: TGCGCCAGCCCCGCGTATGAGGGTAAGAAAGTTTCCGAGCAGTACTTC.

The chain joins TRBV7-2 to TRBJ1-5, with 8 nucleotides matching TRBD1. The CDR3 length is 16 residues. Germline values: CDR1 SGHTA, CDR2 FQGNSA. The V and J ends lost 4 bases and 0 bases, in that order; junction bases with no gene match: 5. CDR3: CASSSQGALSNQPQHF. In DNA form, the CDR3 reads TGTGCCAGCAGCTCCCAGGGGGCGCTTAGCAATCAGCCCCAGCATTTT. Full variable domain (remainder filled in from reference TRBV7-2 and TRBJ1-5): GAGVSQSPSNKVTEKGKDVELRCDPISGHTALYWYRQSLGQGLEFLIYFQGNSAPDKSGLPSDRFSAERTGGSVSTLTIQRTQQEDSAVYLCASSSQGALSNQPQHFGDGTRLSIL.

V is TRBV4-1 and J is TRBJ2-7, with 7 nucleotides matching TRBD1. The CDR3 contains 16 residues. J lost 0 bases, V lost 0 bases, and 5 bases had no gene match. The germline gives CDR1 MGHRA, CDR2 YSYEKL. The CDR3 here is CASSQDRQGFSYEQYF. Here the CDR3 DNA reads TGCGCCAGCAGCCAAGATCGACAGGGCTTCTCCTACGAGCAGTACTTC.

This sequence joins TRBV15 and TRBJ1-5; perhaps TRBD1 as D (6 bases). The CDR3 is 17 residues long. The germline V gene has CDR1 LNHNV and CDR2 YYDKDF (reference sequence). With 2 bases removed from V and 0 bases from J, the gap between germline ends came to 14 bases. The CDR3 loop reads CATSRSGQLYSNQPQHF. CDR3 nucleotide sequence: TGTGCCACCAGCAGATCTGGACAGCTTTATAGCAATCAGCCCCAGCATTTT.

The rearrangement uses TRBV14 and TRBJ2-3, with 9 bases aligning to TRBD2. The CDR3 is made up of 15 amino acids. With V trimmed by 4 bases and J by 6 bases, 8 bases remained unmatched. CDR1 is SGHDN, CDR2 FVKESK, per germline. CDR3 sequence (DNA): TGTGCCAGCAGCCTTAGAGCGGGAGGCCGGGATACGCAGTATTTT. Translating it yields CASSLRAGGRDTQYF.

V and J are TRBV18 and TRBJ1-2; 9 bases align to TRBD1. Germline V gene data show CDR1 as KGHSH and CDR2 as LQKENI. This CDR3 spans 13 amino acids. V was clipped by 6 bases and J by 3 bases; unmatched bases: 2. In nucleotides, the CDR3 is TGTGCCAGCTCCTGGACAGGGGACTATGGCTACACCTTC. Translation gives CASSWTGDYGYTF.

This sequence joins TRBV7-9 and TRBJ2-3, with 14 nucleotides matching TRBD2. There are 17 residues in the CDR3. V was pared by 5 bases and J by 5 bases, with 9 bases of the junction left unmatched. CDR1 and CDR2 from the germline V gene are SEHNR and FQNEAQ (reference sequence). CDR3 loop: CASSRGTSGSREDTQYF. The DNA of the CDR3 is TGTGCCAGCAGCCGAGGGACTAGCGGGAGTCGGGAAGATACGCAGTATTTT.

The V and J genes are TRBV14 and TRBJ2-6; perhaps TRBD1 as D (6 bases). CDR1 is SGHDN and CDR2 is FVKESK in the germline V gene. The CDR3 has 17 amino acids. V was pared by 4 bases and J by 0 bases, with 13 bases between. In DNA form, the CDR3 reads TGTGCCAGCAGCCCCGGGACACACTACTCTGGGGCCAACGTCCTGACTTTC. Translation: CASSPGTHYSGANVLTF.

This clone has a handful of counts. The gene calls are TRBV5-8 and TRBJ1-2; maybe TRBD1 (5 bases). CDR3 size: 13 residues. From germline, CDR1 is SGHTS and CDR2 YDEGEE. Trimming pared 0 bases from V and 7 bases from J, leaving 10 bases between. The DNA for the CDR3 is TGTGCCAGCAGCTTGGACAGGAACGGTGGCTACACCTTC. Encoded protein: CASSLDRNGGYTF.

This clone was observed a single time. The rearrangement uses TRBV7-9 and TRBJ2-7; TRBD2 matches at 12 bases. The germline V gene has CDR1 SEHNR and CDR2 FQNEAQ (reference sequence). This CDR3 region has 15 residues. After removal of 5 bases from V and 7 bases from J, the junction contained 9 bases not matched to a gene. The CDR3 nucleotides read TGTGCCAGCAGCCCGACTAGCGGGAGTTCTCGGGAGCAGTACTTC. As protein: CASSPTSGSSREQYF.

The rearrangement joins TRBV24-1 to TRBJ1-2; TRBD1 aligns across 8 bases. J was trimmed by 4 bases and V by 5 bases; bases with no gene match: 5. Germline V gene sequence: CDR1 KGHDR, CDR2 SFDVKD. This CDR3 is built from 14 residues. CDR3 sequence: CATSVTGVSYGYTF. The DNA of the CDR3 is TGTGCCACCAGTGTGACAGGGGTTTCCTATGGCTACACCTTC.

The chain's CDR3 is CASSVTPYNSPLHF. The CDR3 region has the DNA TGTGCCAGCAGCGTGACGCCCTATAATTCACCCCTCCACTTT. The chain recombines TRBV5-8 with TRBJ1-6; D unclear. Per the germline V gene, CDR1 is SGHTS and CDR2 is YDEGEE. The CDR3 has 14 residues. Trimming removed 4 bases at V and 2 bases at J, with 7 bases between.

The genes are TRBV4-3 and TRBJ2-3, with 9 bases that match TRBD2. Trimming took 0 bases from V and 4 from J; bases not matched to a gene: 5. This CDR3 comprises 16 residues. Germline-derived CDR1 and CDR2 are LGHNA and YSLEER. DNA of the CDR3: TGCGCCAGCAGCCAAGAGGTGGCTAGCGGGGCAGATACGCAGTATTTT. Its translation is CASSQEVASGADTQYF.

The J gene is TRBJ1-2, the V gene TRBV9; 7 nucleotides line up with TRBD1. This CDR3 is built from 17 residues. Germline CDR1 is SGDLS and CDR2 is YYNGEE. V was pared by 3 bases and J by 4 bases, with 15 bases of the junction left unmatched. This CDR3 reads CASSGYGTDILFYGYTF. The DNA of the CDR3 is TGTGCCAGCAGCGGTTACGGGACAGATATTCTATTCTATGGCTACACCTTC.